What follows is one T cell receptor (beta chain) and its context. This clone appeared a few times. No antigen is known for it. No base-level quality is on record; no much larger clone is a single base apart. This entry is derived from a study of beta chain features in type 1 diabetes (dated by TCRdb to 2016 to 2018). Regarding the complete study: No differences in mean age, gender distribution, total cell number or subset yield were found between patients and healthy donors. A total of roughly 100 million sorted cells were examined across all samples, and a strong correlation was observed between cell number per subset and RNA yield. The study compared the TCRB repertoires of sorted circulating CD4+ T cell subsets in recently diagnosed type 1 diabetes patients with those in matched healthy donors. Naive and central memory subsets were obtained from all 30 or so donors, but regulatory and stem cell-like memory subsets were isolated from only 8 patients and roughly 8 healthy donors.

Study-wide conclusions, independent of this receptor: A moderate but significant shortening of TCRB CDR3 length was observed in type 1 diabetes patients in all four CD4+ subsets. Because small numbers of individuals were included in the HLA sub-analyses, any influence of HLA type on TCRB rearrangement was left unresolved. PCR might favor shorter templates, but patient and control samples were amplified and corrected together, so any skew would affect both groups equally. Naive, central memory and regulatory TCRB repertoires appeared more similar among patients than among healthy donors. Because cDNA was sequenced instead of genomic DNA, activated cells with high expression could be over-represented, although the groups did not differ in activation or CD3 levels. Patients with type 1 diabetes made fewer insertions and deleted more nucleotides at VDJ recombination sites, implying thymic rearrangement abnormalities.

Each donor gave one peripheral blood draw, averaging around 120 mL, which was collected into heparinised tubes. Using a panel that included CD45RO, CCR7, CD25, CD127, CD95 and CD27, naive, central memory, regulatory and stem cell-like memory CD4+ T cells were sorted on a BD FACSAria II. All sorted populations exceeded 95% purity. PBMCs were separated immediately by Lymphoprep density gradient centrifugation and were stained directly, without being cultured. So that batch effects would be minimized, each experiment stained and sorted samples in pairs, pairing one healthy donor with one patient. Including the terminal cysteine and phenylalanine, the CDR3 comprises 11 residues. Only CDR3 DNA remains: 33 bases, in frame from the first base. CDR1 is given as MDHEN and CDR2 as SYDVKM, both from the germline V gene. V loses 6 bases of germline sequence and J loses 6 bases, and the interval between the two ends is 8 bases.

The entire amount of isolated RNA was reverse transcribed using the High Capacity cDNA Reverse Transcription Kit, so the sequenced TCRB transcripts were expressed ones. Deep immunoSEQ sequencing was performed on naive, central memory and regulatory T cell samples, with an average of approximately 4 million total reads per sample. Sorted cells were lysed in RLT buffer and RNA was extracted with DNase-treated RNeasy Micro or Mini kits, depending on cell number. To prevent cross-contamination, every cell subset was processed on its own, while patient and healthy donor samples were processed together. TCRB sequences were amplified from cDNA with the immunoSEQ multiplex PCR, producing 87-bp fragments spanning the CDR3 region. The amplicons were sequenced using the Illumina HiSeq platform. The paper's processing steps were these. PCR bias was computationally corrected using synthetic template baselines, reads within Hamming distance 2 were collapsed, and singletons that could not be merged were discarded. Reads were aligned to IMGT to assign V, D and J genes, CDR3 length, and insertions or deletions at six rearrangement sites. Within each subset, clonotype counts were normalized to sorted cell number, after which true diversity and Gini coefficients were computed with the tcR R package. The overlap coefficient, calculated on TCRB nucleotide sequences, was used to quantify repertoire sharing. TCRdb mirrors the immuneACCESS table, restricted to in-frame sequences. Some clones are absent from its copies; in checked studies, under half trace to an unresolved V gene, and the reason for the others is unknown. V and J calls and clone size are as listed in that table; D and trimming were resolved from the DNA. The sample table holds some 200,000 clones, of which approximately 11% were seen once. 1% to 1.5% of the sample is held by the ten biggest clonotypes.

The V and J segments used are TRBV28 and TRBJ1-2, with no reliable assignment of the D segment. Sequencing was done on a sample of central memory CD4+ T cells from blood. This TCR derives from a man younger than 35 in good health. The CDR3: CASSPRDGYTF. The nucleotide sequence is TGTGCCAGCAGCCCGCGGGATGGCTACACCTTC.